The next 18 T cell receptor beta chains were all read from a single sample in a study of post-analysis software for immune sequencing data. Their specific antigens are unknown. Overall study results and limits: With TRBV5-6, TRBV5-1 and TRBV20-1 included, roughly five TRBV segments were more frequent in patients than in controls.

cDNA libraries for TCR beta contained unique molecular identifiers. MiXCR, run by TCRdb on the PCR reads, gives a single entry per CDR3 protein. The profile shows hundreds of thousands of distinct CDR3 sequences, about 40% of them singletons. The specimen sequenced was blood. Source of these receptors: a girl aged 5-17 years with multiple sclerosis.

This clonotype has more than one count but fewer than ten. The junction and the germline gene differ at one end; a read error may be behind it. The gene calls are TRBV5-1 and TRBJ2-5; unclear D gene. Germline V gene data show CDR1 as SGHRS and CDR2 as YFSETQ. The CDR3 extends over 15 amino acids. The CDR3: CAGSSQVTAQETQYF. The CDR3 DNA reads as TGCGCCGGCAGCTCTCAAGTGACGGCACAAGAGACCCAGTACTTC. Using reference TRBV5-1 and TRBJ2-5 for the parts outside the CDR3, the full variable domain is KAGVTQTPRYLIKTRGQQVTLSCSPISGHRSVSWYQQTPGQGLQFLFEYFSETQRNKGNFPGRFSGRQFSNSRSEMNVSTLELGDSALYLCAGSSQVTAQETQYFGPGTRLLVL.

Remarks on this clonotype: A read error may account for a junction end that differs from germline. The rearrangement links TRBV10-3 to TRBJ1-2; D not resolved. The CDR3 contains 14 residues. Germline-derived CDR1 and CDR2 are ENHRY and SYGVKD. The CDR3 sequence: CAIRESQGVRGYTF. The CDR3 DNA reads TGTGCCATCAGGGAGTCTCAAGGAGTTCGAGGCTACACCTTC.

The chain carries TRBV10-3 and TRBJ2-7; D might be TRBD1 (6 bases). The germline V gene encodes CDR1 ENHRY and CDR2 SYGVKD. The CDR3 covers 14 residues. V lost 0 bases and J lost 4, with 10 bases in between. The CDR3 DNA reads TGTGCCATCAGTGAGTCGAGACAGGCGTACGAGCAGTACTTC. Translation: CAISESRQAYEQYF.

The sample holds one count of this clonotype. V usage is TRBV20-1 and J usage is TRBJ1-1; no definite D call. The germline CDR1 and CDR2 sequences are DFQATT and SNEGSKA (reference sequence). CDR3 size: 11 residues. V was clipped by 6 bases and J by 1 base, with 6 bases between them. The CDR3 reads CSAEGNTEAFF. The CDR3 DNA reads TGCAGTGCGGAGGGGAACACTGAAGCTTTCTTT.

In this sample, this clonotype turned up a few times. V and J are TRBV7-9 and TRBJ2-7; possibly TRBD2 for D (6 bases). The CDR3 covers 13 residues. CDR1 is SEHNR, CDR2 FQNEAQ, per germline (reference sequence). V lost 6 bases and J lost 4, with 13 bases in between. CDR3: CASSSGTRYEQYF. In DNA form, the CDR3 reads TGTGCCAGCAGTAGCGGAACACGTTACGAGCAGTACTTC. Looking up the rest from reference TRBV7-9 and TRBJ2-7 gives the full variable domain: DTGVSQNPRHKITKRGQNVTFRCDPISEHNRLYWYRQTLGQGPEFLTYFQNEAQLEKSRLLSDRFSAERPKGSFSTLEIQRTEQGDSAMYLCASSSGTRYEQYFGPGTRLTVT.

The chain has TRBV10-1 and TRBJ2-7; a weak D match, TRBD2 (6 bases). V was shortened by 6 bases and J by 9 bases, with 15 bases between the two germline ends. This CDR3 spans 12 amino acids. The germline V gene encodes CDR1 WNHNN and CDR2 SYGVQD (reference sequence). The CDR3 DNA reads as TGCGCCAGCAGCCGGGGGATCAAAGGGCAGTACTTC. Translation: CASSRGIKGQYF.

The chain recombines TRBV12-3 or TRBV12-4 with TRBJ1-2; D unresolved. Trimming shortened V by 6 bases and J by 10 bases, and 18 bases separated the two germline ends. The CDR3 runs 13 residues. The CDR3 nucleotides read TGTGCCAGCAGGTACGGGGATCTGGAAGACTACACCTTC. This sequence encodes CASRYGDLEDYTF.

CDR3 in amino acids: CATSRVAGFTDTQYF. CDR3 nucleotide sequence: TGTGCCACCAGCAGAGTAGCCGGATTCACAGATACGCAGTATTTT. The chain links TRBV15 to TRBJ2-3, with D unresolved. The CDR3 contains 15 residues. The V end lost 1 base, the J end lost 2 bases, and 10 bases lay between the germline ends. Germline CDR1 reads LNHNV; CDR2 reads YYDKDF (reference sequence).

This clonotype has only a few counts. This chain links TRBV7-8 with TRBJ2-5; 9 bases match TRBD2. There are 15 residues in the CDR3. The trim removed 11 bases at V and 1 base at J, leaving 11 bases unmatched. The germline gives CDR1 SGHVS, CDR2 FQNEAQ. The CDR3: CACLAGRIRQETQYF. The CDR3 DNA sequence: TGTGCCTGCCTAGCGGGAAGAATACGCCAAGAGACCCAGTACTTC.

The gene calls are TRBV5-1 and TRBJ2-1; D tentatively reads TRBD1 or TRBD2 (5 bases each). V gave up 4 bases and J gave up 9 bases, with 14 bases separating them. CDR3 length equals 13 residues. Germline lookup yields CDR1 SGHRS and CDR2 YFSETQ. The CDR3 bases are TGCGCCAGCAGCCCTGAGGGGCGTTTTGAGCAGTTCTTC. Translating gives CASSPEGRFEQFF. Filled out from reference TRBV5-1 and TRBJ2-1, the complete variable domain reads KAGVTQTPRYLIKTRGQQVTLSCSPISGHRSVSWYQQTPGQGLQFLFEYFSETQRNKGNFPGRFSGRQFSNSRSEMNVSTLELGDSALYLCASSPEGRFEQFFGPGTRLTVL.

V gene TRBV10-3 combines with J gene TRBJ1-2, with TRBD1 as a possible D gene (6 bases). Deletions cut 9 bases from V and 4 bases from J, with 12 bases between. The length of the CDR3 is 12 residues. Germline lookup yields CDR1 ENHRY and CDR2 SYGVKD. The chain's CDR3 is CAIQGAGYGYTF. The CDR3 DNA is TGTGCCATACAGGGAGCAGGCTATGGCTACACCTTC.

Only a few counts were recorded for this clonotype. CDR3 nucleotides: TGTGCCAGCAGTTTAGTAGGGACAGGCTGGAACACCTTC. The encoded protein is CASSLVGTGWNTF. The rearrangement joins TRBV12-3 or TRBV12-4 to TRBJ1-2; TRBD1 agrees at 8 bases. This CDR3 contains 13 residues. Trimming at V came to 1 base and at J to 12 bases, leaving 7 bases not matched to a gene.

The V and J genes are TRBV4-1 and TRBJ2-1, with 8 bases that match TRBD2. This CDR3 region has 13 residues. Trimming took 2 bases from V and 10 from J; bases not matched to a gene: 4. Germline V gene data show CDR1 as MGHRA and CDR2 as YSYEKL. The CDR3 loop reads CASSQPLAVEQFF. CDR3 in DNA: TGCGCCAGCAGCCAACCACTAGCGGTAGAGCAGTTCTTC.

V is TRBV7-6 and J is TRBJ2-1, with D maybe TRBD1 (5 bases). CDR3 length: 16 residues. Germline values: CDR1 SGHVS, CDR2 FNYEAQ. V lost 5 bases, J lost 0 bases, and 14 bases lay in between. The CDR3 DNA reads TGTGCCAGCAGCGACGCAGGGCTGCCCTCCTACAATGAGCAGTTCTTC. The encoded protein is CASSDAGLPSYNEQFF.

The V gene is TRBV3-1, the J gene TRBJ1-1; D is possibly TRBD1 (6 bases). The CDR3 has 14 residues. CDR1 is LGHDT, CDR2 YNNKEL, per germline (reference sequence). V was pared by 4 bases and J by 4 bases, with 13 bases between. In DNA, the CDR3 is TGTGCCAGCAGCCCTCCAGGGGCGGTCACTGAAGCTTTCTTT. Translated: CASSPPGAVTEAFF.

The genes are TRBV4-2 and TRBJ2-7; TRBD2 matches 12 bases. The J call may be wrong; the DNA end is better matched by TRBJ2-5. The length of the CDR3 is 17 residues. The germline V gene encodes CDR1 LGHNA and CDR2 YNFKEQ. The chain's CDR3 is CASSQESLAGGGETQYF. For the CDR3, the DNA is TGTGCCAGCAGCCAAGAGTCACTAGCGGGAGGCGGGGAGACCCAGTACTTC.

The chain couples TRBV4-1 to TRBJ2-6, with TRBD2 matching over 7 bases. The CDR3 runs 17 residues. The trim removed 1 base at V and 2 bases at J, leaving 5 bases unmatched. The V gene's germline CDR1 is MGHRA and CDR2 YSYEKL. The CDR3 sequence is CASSQVSGKTGANVLTF. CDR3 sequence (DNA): TGCGCCAGCAGCCAAGTGAGCGGGAAAACTGGGGCCAACGTCCTGACTTTC.

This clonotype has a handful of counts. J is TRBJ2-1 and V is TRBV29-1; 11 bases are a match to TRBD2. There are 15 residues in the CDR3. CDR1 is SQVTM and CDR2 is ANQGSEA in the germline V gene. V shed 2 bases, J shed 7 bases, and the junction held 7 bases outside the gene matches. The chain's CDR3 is CSVERWLAGGNEQFF. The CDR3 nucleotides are TGCAGCGTTGAAAGGTGGCTAGCGGGAGGAAATGAGCAGTTCTTC.